A selection of T cell receptor beta chains follows, all from one sample in a study of blood T cell repertoires in COVID-19. Libraries were prepared by immunoSEQ multiplex PCR; TCRdb keeps only in-frame clonotypes and omits some of them. The repertoire has 60,000 to 75,000 clones, 75% to 90% of them found once; the top ten carry roughly 2%. Sample: peripheral blood. Source of these receptors: a man younger than 40 with acute or convalescent COVID-19. Each CDR3 is given with its conserved first and last residue. Fields, in order: CDR3 protein, CDR3 DNA, V gene, D gene, clone size, J gene. The D gene is left open where the match is weak. Size values are once, few and many counts, or a class for expanded clones, and some rows have none.

CDR3: CASAQTGIGQNTEAFF
DNA: TGTGCTAGTGCCCAGACAGGGATCGGGCAGAACACTGAAGCTTTCTTT
V: TRBV12-5
D: TRBD1
size: -
J: TRBJ1-1

CDR3: CASSAAGALQGKAFF
DNA: TGTGCCAGCAGCGCCGCAGGAGCGTTACAGGGGAAAGCTTTCTTT
V: TRBV9
D: TRBD1
size: -
J: TRBJ1-1

CDR3: CASSVGLAEYNEQFF
DNA: TGTGCCAGCAGCGTAGGGCTAGCGGAGTACAATGAGCAGTTCTTC
V: TRBV9
D: TRBD2
size: -
J: TRBJ2-1

CDR3: CASSQNDRSNQPQHF
DNA: TGCGCCAGCAGCCAGAACGACAGAAGCAATCAGCCCCAGCATTTT
V: TRBV4-1
D: -
size: -
J: TRBJ1-5

CDR3: CASSQMMTDPMGYTF
DNA: TGTGCCAGCAGCCAAATGATGACAGACCCTATGGGCTACACCTTC
V: TRBV5-6
D: -
size: once
J: TRBJ1-2

CDR3: CASSSGLAGGRETQYF
DNA: TGCGCCAGCAGTTCCGGACTAGCGGGAGGTCGAGAGACCCAGTACTTC
V: TRBV5-1
D: TRBD2
size: -
J: TRBJ2-5

CDR3: CASSPDSGSQGTGELFF
DNA: TGCGCCAGCAGCCCGGACTCCGGGAGCCAGGGCACCGGGGAGCTGTTTTTT
V: TRBV5-1
D: -
size: -
J: TRBJ2-2

CDR3: CASSHRDGTEAFF
DNA: TGTGCCAGTAGTCACAGGGACGGCACTGAAGCTTTCTTT
V: TRBV19
D: -
size: -
J: TRBJ1-1

CDR3: CASSLRQGNYGYTF
DNA: TGTGCCAGCAGTTTAAGACAGGGCAACTATGGCTACACCTTC
V: TRBV27
D: TRBD1
size: -
J: TRBJ1-2

CDR3: CASSFKGDTEAFF
DNA: TGTGCCAGCAGTTTCAAGGGGGACACTGAAGCTTTCTTT
V: TRBV12-3/TRBV12-4
D: -
size: -
J: TRBJ1-1

CDR3: CASSQVRSGHGYTF
DNA: TGTGCCAGCAGCCAAGTAAGATCAGGGCATGGCTACACCTTC
V: TRBV4-2
D: -
size: -
J: TRBJ1-2

CDR3: CASSHEGDYGYTF
DNA: TGCGCCAGCTCCCACGAGGGGGACTATGGCTACACCTTC
V: TRBV23-1
D: -
size: few
J: TRBJ1-2

CDR3: CASSQKSDRGTEAFF
DNA: TGCGCCAGCAGTCAAAAAAGCGACAGGGGAACTGAAGCTTTCTTT
V: TRBV23-1
D: TRBD1
size: -
J: TRBJ1-1

CDR3: CASSWTRTDSYEQYF
DNA: TGTGCCAGCAGCTGGACCAGGACAGACTCCTACGAGCAGTACTTC
V: TRBV13
D: -
size: many
J: TRBJ2-7

CDR3: CASSEAGYPNYGYTF
DNA: TGTGCCAGCAGCGAGGCAGGATACCCCAACTATGGCTACACCTTC
V: TRBV9
D: -
size: -
J: TRBJ1-2

CDR3: CASSLVSGNQHF
DNA: TGTGCCAGCAGCTTAGTTTCAGGGAACCAGCATTTT
V: TRBV7-2
D: -
size: -
J: TRBJ1-5

CDR3: CASSLQGTYYGYTF
DNA: TGTGCCAGCAGCCTACAGGGAACCTACTATGGCTACACCTTC
V: TRBV7-2
D: -
size: -
J: TRBJ1-2

CDR3: CASSDWADHQPQHF
DNA: TGTGCCAGCAGTGATTGGGCCGACCATCAGCCCCAGCATTTT
V: TRBV2
D: -
size: -
J: TRBJ1-5

CDR3: CASSQVRREKNTIYF
DNA: TGTGCCAGCAGCCAAGTACGGAGGGAGAAAAACACCATATATTTT
V: TRBV4-2
D: -
size: -
J: TRBJ1-3

CDR3: CASSFMANTEAFF
DNA: TGCGCCAGCAGCTTCATGGCGAACACTGAAGCTTTCTTT
V: TRBV5-1
D: -
size: -
J: TRBJ1-1

CDR3: CASSPPGQGSGNTIYF
DNA: TGTGCCAGCTCACCACCGGGGCAGGGCTCTGGAAACACCATATATTTT
V: TRBV18
D: -
size: once
J: TRBJ1-3

CDR3: CASSWNGGLSNQPQHF
DNA: TGTGCCAGCAGTTGGAACGGGGGGCTTAGCAATCAGCCCCAGCATTTT
V: TRBV27
D: -
size: few
J: TRBJ1-5

CDR3: CATSSRDRADTGELFF
DNA: TGTGCCACCTCCTCCCGGGACAGGGCCGACACCGGGGAGCTGTTTTTT
V: TRBV10-3
D: TRBD1
size: -
J: TRBJ2-2

CDR3: CATSRDARGYGYTF
DNA: TGTGCCACCAGCAGAGATGCCAGAGGCTATGGCTACACCTTC
V: TRBV15
D: -
size: -
J: TRBJ1-2

CDR3: CASSLGSGTTFYGYTF
DNA: TGCGCCAGCAGCTTGGGGTCCGGGACTACCTTCTATGGCTACACCTTC
V: TRBV5-1
D: -
size: -
J: TRBJ1-2

CDR3: CASKDPRGLLEEKLFF
DNA: TGTGCCAGTAAAGATCCCAGGGGGCTTTTAGAGGAAAAACTGTTTTTT
V: TRBV19
D: TRBD1
size: -
J: TRBJ1-4

CDR3: CATSEGQTGYTF
DNA: TGTGCCACCAGTGAGGGACAGACGGGCTACACCTTC
V: TRBV24-1
D: TRBD1
size: -
J: TRBJ1-2